The 28 T cell receptor beta chains given below trace back to one sample, sequenced in a study of cytotoxic CD8 clonotypes in ibrutinib-treated CLL (dated by TCRdb to the early 2020s). The receptor library was made with the immunoSEQ multiplex PCR assay. Drawn from immuneACCESS, this table holds only the in-frame rearrangements with V and J called that TCRdb kept. Clones are partly lost; checked studies trace under half to an unresolved V gene and leave the rest unexplained. The sample records roughly 42,000 clones, about 69% of which are singletons. In total, the top ten clones hold about 22% of the sample. The time point tag for this specimen amounts to: 20 to 30 months on ibrutinib. This sample comprised PBMCs, obtained after 24 months of ibrutinib treatment. These receptors originate from a human donor with chronic lymphocytic leukemia.

This sequence joins TRBV5-1 and TRBJ2-3; the D gene is possibly TRBD2 (5 bases). Germline V lookup: CDR1 SGHRS, CDR2 YFSETQ. V was shortened by 0 bases and J by 6 bases, with 5 bases between the two germline ends. The CDR3 covers 12 residues. CDR3 bases: TGCGCCAGCAGCTTGGCGGGGGATACGCAGTATTTT. This sequence encodes CASSLAGDTQYF.

This clone was recorded at least ten times. The rearrangement uses TRBV5-4 and TRBJ2-7; TRBD1 matches 8 bases. The germline CDR1 and CDR2 sequences are SGHNT and YYREEE (reference sequence). The V and J ends lost 5 bases and 5 bases, in that order; junction bases with no gene match: 9. This CDR3 spans 14 amino acids. CDR3 in DNA: TGTGCCAGCAGTCGACAGGGGCCTCCAAACGAGCAGTACTTC. This sequence encodes CASSRQGPPNEQYF.

The rearrangement uses TRBV13 and TRBJ1-1, with 8 nucleotides matching TRBD1. The CDR3 loop spans 14 amino acids. V lost 5 bases, J lost 9 bases, and 11 bases stayed unmatched. Germline V gene lookup returns CDR1 PRHDT and CDR2 FYEKMQ (reference sequence). The CDR3 here is CASSTSTGATQAFF. The CDR3 DNA reads as TGTGCCAGCAGCACTTCGACAGGGGCGACTCAAGCTTTCTTT.

V usage is TRBV6-6 and J usage is TRBJ1-2, with 7 bases lining up with TRBD1. This CDR3 comprises 16 residues. The V gene's germline CDR1 is MNHNY and CDR2 SVGAGI (reference sequence). The junction had 13 bases not matched to a gene; V was cut back by 7 bases and J by 2 bases. CDR3 amino acids: CASKEGAHYGNYGYTF. The CDR3 coding sequence is TGTGCCAGCAAGGAGGGGGCCCACTACGGGAACTATGGCTACACCTTC.

V and J are TRBV18 and TRBJ2-7, with unresolved D. Trimming left V 4 bases short and J 0 bases short, with 13 bases between. The germline V gene encodes CDR1 KGHSH and CDR2 LQKENI. The CDR3 runs 15 residues. In DNA, the CDR3 is TGTGCCAGCTCACAAAGACAAACCTCCTCCTACGAGCAGTACTTC. Its protein is CASSQRQTSSYEQYF.

Here the CDR3 DNA reads TGTGCCTGGAGTGTCCTGCGGGAGAGTGAGCAGTACTTC. It translates to CAWSVLRESEQYF. The genes are TRBV30 and TRBJ2-7, with TRBD2 matching over 7 bases. Per the germline V gene, CDR1 is GTSNPN and CDR2 is SVGIG (reference sequence). The CDR3 extends over 13 amino acids. Trimming cost V 0 bases and J 7 bases; bases outside gene matches: 6. The entire variable domain, with the rest obtained from reference TRBV30 and TRBJ2-7, is as follows: SQTIHQWPATLVQPVGSPLSLECTVEGTSNPNLYWYRQAAGRGLQLLFYSVGIGQISSEVPQNLSASRPQDRQFILSSKKLLLSDSGFYLCAWSVLRESEQYFGPGTRLTVT.

This clone has a handful of counts. V and J are TRBV18 and TRBJ2-5; D gene ambiguous. The CDR3 has 12 residues. Germline loops: CDR1 KGHSH, CDR2 LQKENI. V was cut by 2 bases and J by 6 bases, with 7 bases left in between. The CDR3 DNA reads TGTGCCAGCTCACCAGGGCAGCAGACCCAGTACTTC. Amino acid sequence: CASSPGQQTQYF.

The gene calls are TRBV15 and TRBJ1-1; D unresolved. This CDR3 region has 14 residues. Germline V gene data show CDR1 as LNHNV and CDR2 as YYDKDF (reference sequence). The V and J ends lost 0 bases and 11 bases respectively, with 16 bases between them. The DNA for the CDR3 is TGTGCCACCAGCAGAGATTTTGACTCCCGCTTGGCTTTCTTT. Translated: CATSRDFDSRLAFF.

The rearrangement uses TRBV9 and TRBJ2-3; either TRBD1 or TRBD2 may fit D (5 bases each). Germline CDR1 SGDLS, CDR2 YYNGEE. The CDR3 covers 15 residues. Trimming removed 0 bases from V and 0 bases from J, with 8 bases in between. CDR3 sequence reads: CASSVVGTSTDTQYF. In DNA form, the CDR3 reads TGTGCCAGCAGCGTAGTAGGGACCAGCACAGATACGCAGTATTTT.

The J gene is TRBJ1-5, the V gene TRBV29-1; the match to TRBD1 covers 12 bases. The CDR3 covers 19 residues. Germline V gene sequence: CDR1 SQVTM, CDR2 ANQGSEA. The V gene end was trimmed by 3 bases and the J gene end by 0 bases; junction bases not matched to a gene: 12. The DNA for the CDR3 is TGCAGCGTTGATAGGGCTCGGGACAGGGGGCGATTTAGCAATCAGCCCCAGCATTTT. Encoded protein: CSVDRARDRGRFSNQPQHF.

This rearrangement joins TRBV2 to TRBJ2-2, with 10 nucleotides matching TRBD2. Looked up from germline, CDR1 is SNHLY and CDR2 is FYNNEI. The CDR3 is 16 amino acids. V lost 5 bases to trimming and J lost 1 base; unmatched junction nucleotides: 4. CDR3 coding DNA: TGTGCCAGCAGTACACTAGCGGGGAGGAACACCGGGGAGCTGTTTTTT. The encoded protein is CASSTLAGRNTGELFF. The full variable domain, its missing parts supplied by reference TRBV2 and TRBJ2-2, is EPEVTQTPSHQVTQMGQEVILRCVPISNHLYFYWYRQILGQKVEFLVSFYNNEISEKSEIFDDQFSVERPDGSNFTLKIRSTKLEDSAMYFCASSTLAGRNTGELFFGEGSRLTVL.

This chain links TRBV11-3 with TRBJ2-1; D call uncertain. Trimming stripped 5 bases from V and 8 bases from J, with 22 bases between. Germline V gene lookup returns CDR1 SGHNT and CDR2 YENEEA. The CDR3 is 16 amino acids. The DNA for the CDR3 is TGTGCCAGCAGCCCATCCTACGCTATGGGCTATGATGAGCAGTTCTTC. Translating it yields CASSPSYAMGYDEQFF.

The chain joins TRBV15 to TRBJ2-2, with 12 bases aligning to TRBD2. There are 17 residues in the CDR3. Germline CDR1 is LNHNV and CDR2 is YYDKDF (reference sequence). Germline trimming cut 3 bases from V and 4 bases from J; bases unmatched to any gene: 6. The DNA of the CDR3 is TGTGCCACCAGCAGCAGACTAGCGGGAGTGCTCACCGGGGAGCTGTTTTTT. Protein: CATSSRLAGVLTGELFF.

The chain carries TRBV2 and TRBJ2-3; 8 bases are shared with TRBD2. CDR1 is SNHLY and CDR2 is FYNNEI in the germline V gene. V lost 3 bases to trimming and J lost 0 bases; unmatched junction nucleotides: 8. There are 17 residues in the CDR3. The CDR3 reads CASSEVGAGASTDTQYF. In DNA, the CDR3 is TGTGCCAGCAGTGAGGTCGGAGCGGGAGCCAGCACAGATACGCAGTATTTT.

This clone was seen only once. The chain uses TRBV27 and TRBJ2-3, with D tentatively TRBD2 (5 bases). This CDR3 is 16 amino acids long. Trimming removed 4 bases from V and 1 base from J, with 15 bases in between. Per germline, CDR1 MNHEY and CDR2 SMNVEV (reference sequence). The CDR3 region has the DNA TGTGCCAGCAGTTCTCCGCTAGCCCGGGGCACAGATACGCAGTATTTT. This encodes CASSSPLARGTDTQYF.

This rearrangement joins TRBV18 to TRBJ2-1; D is possibly TRBD1 (5 bases). Germline values: CDR1 KGHSH, CDR2 LQKENI. The CDR3 is made up of 15 amino acids. Trimming shortened V by 3 bases and J by 4 bases, and 13 bases separated the two germline ends. This chain's CDR3 is CASSPPTRVYNEQFF. CDR3 nucleotides: TGTGCCAGCTCACCTCCTACCAGGGTTTACAATGAGCAGTTCTTC.

V usage is TRBV5-1 and J usage is TRBJ2-1; D may correspond to TRBD1 or TRBD2 (7 bases each). CDR3 length: 15 residues. V shed 10 bases and J shed 5 bases, with 22 bases lying between them. Germline values: CDR1 SGHRS, CDR2 YFSETQ. The CDR3 coding sequence is TGCGCCTCAACAACGGGGGCAGGGGGGGACAATGAGCAGTTCTTC. This encodes CASTTGAGGDNEQFF.

This clone was detected a few times. The chain combines TRBV7-2 with TRBJ2-7; D gene uncertain. The germline V and J ends were trimmed by 3 bases and 1 base, with 13 bases remaining between them. Germline V gene sequence: CDR1 SGHTA, CDR2 FQGNSA. CDR3 length equals 15 residues. The CDR3 DNA reads as TGTGCCAGCAGCTTCCTTAGTGGAAGATCCTACGAGCAGTACTTC. It codes for CASSFLSGRSYEQYF.

The genes are TRBV10-2 and TRBJ1-2; D is possibly TRBD1 (5 bases). V gave up 3 bases and J gave up 4 bases, with 9 bases separating them. Germline V lookup: CDR1 WSHSY, CDR2 SAAADI. This CDR3 region has 13 residues. The CDR3 nucleotides read TGCGCCAGCAGTGATGCGACAGTCTATGGCTACACCTTC. Protein sequence: CASSDATVYGYTF.

V gene TRBV29-1 combines with J gene TRBJ1-1, with D unresolved. V was cut by 6 bases and J by 5 bases, with 16 bases left in between. Germline CDR1 SQVTM, CDR2 ANQGSEA. The CDR3 covers 13 residues. CDR3 protein: CSVIWKSRTEAFF. The CDR3 DNA reads TGCAGCGTAATATGGAAGTCGCGGACTGAAGCTTTCTTT.

J is TRBJ2-7 and V is TRBV7-9; D perhaps matches TRBD2 (5 bases). The CDR3 sequence is 12 residues long. The V end was cut by 5 bases, the J end by 5 bases, with 10 bases between. Germline V lookup: CDR1 SEHNR, CDR2 FQNEAQ (reference sequence). CDR3 protein: CASSELVNEQYF. The CDR3, as DNA: TGTGCCAGCAGCGAACTAGTTAACGAGCAGTACTTC. The full variable domain, in which reference TRBV7-9 and TRBJ2-7 provide the parts outside the CDR3, is DTGVSQNPRHKITKRGQNVTFRCDPISEHNRLYWYRQTLGQGPEFLTYFQNEAQLEKSRLLSDRFSAERPKGSFSTLEIQRTEQGDSAMYLCASSELVNEQYFGPGTRLTVT.

The chain has TRBV5-4 and TRBJ1-1; D is perhaps TRBD1 (6 bases). The CDR3 is made up of 15 amino acids. Germline V gene lookup returns CDR1 SGHNT and CDR2 YYREEE (reference sequence). V lost 2 bases and J lost 7, with 18 bases in between. This chain's CDR3 is CASSFRLGQDNEAFF. The CDR3 bases are TGTGCCAGCAGCTTTCGGTTGGGACAAGATAATGAAGCTTTCTTT.

The chain has TRBV19 and TRBJ1-2; 7 bases align to TRBD1. The CDR3 contains 13 residues. Germline V gene sequence: CDR1 LNHDA, CDR2 SQIVND (reference sequence). Losses at the gene ends were 5 bases for V and 6 bases for J; bases not matched to a gene: 6. CDR3 in DNA: TGTGCCAGTAGTTACCGGGACAGAGATGGCTACACCTTC. Amino acids: CASSYRDRDGYTF.

This clone turned up a few times. The rearrangement uses TRBV7-3 and TRBJ2-3; D call uncertain. The CDR3 contains 18 residues. CDR1 and CDR2 (germline): SGHTA, FQGTGA. V shed 1 base and J shed 0 bases, with 17 bases lying between them. CDR3 coding DNA: TGTGCCAGCAGCTTAAGGGCCCCAGGTGGGCTTAGCACAGATACGCAGTATTTT. It specifies CASSLRAPGGLSTDTQYF. The whole variable domain, remainder taken from reference TRBV7-3 and TRBJ2-3, is GAGVSQTPSNKVTEKGKYVELRCDPISGHTALYWYRQSLGQGPEFLIYFQGTGAADDSGLPNDRFFAVRPEGSVSTLKIQRTERGDSAVYLCASSLRAPGGLSTDTQYFGPGTRLTVL.

This clone was seen many times. The rearrangement links TRBV29-1 to TRBJ1-2; D gene unclear. This CDR3 is built from 12 residues. Per the germline V gene, CDR1 is SQVTM and CDR2 is ANQGSEA. In DNA, the CDR3 is TGCAGTGCCCGACCGCCCGGGGATGGCTACACCTTC. This sequence encodes CSARPPGDGYTF. The variable domain in full, with the rest retrieved from reference TRBV29-1 and TRBJ1-2, is SAVISQKPSRDICQRGTSLTIQCQVDSQVTMMFWYRQQPGQSLTLIATANQGSEATYESGFVIDKFPISRPNLTFSTLTVSNMSPEDSSIYLCSARPPGDGYTFGSGTRLTVV.

This clone was observed a few times. The CDR3 loop reads CASSLRTGDTEAFF. The CDR3 region has the DNA TGCGCCAGCAGCTTGCGTACAGGGGACACTGAAGCTTTCTTT. The J gene is TRBJ1-1, the V gene TRBV5-1; 7 positions match TRBD1. V was clipped by 1 base and J by 3 bases; unmatched bases: 3. In germline, CDR1 is SGHRS, CDR2 YFSETQ. CDR3 size: 14 residues.

The chain links TRBV5-4 to TRBJ1-3; D not certain. This CDR3 has 13 residues. Germline assignment: CDR1 SGHNT and CDR2 YYREEE (reference sequence). Trimming left V 4 bases short and J 7 bases short, with 12 bases between. This CDR3 is CASSPPAENTIYF. The CDR3 nucleotides are TGTGCCAGCAGCCCGCCAGCAGAGAACACCATATATTTT.

The V call is TRBV18, the J call TRBJ2-3; possibly TRBD1 for D (6 bases). The ends were cut back, 3 bases at V and 2 bases at J, with 12 bases in the middle. Per germline, CDR1 KGHSH and CDR2 LQKENI. This CDR3 spans 15 amino acids. Here the CDR3 reads CASSPSTGITDTQYF. CDR3 sequence (DNA): TGTGCCAGCTCACCTTCGACAGGTATCACAGATACGCAGTATTTT.